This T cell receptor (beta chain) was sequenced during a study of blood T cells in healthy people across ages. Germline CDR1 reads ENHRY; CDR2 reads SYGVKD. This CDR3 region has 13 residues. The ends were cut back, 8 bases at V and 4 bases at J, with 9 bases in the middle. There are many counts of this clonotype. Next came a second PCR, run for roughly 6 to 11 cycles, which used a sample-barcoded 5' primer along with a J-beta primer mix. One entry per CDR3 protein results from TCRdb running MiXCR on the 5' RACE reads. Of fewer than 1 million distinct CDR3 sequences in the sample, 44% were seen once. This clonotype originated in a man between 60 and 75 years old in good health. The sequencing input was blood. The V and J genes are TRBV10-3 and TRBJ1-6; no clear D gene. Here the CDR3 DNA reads TGTGCCATCGCCGATTTATATAATTCACCCCTCCACTTT. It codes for CAIADLYNSPLHF.